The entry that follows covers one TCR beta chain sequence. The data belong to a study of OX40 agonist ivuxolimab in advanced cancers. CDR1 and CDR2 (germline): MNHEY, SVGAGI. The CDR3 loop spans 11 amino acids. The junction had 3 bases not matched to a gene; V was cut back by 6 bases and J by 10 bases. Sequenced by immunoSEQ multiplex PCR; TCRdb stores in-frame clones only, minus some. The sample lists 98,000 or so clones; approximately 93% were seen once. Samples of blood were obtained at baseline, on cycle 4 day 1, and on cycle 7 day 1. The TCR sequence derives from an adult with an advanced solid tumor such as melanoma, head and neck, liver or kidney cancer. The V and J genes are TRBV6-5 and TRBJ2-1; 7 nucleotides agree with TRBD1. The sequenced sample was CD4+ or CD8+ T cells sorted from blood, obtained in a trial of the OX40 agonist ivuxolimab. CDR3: CASRRGREQFF. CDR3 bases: TGTGCCAGCAGAAGGGGGCGGGAGCAGTTCTTC.